The T cell receptor (beta chain) under discussion was sequenced for a study of T cell repertoires in cytomegalovirus infection. Study in general: Evidence of both CMV infection and a matching HLA type came from public TCR beta signatures. General study points: Cumulative frequency (of public TCR beta family members) identified carriers of CMV plus the relevant HLA. The ex vivo response showed dominance by HLA-C-restricted CMV-specific TCR beta clonotypes.

TCRdb itself ran the reads through MiXCR, one entry per CDR3 protein. The sample has more than 500,000 distinct CDR3 sequences, more than 15% seen once. Germline assignment: CDR1 SGHTA and CDR2 FQGTGA. After removal of 2 bases from V and 3 bases from J, the junction contained 6 bases not matched to a gene. This CDR3 has 16 amino acids. Concerning this clonotype: Its antigen is still unknown.

The gene calls are TRBV7-3 and TRBJ1-1, with 10 bases that match TRBD1. Sequenced: CD8+ T cells from PBMCs. This clonotype was sampled from a human donor in good health (CMV status not recorded). Some clones in this sample may be carry-over from other donors' samples. CDR3 sequence (DNA): TGTGCCAGCAGCTTAGGAGGACAGGGGGAGTACACTGAAGCTTTCTTT. As protein: CASSLGGQGEYTEAFF.